This TCR beta chain was identified in a study of T-cell reconstitution after alpha-beta-depleted transplantation in children. Points from the study as a whole: T-cell numbers and diversity, one year after transplant, stemmed largely from T cells that were newly produced.

Unique molecular identifiers were incorporated when the TCRbeta library was constructed. From the PCR reads, TCRdb called clonotypes with MiXCR, one entry per CDR3 protein. The sample has about 290,000 distinct CDR3 sequences, roughly 7.8% seen once. As to this clonotype: Antigen specificity is unknown.

Trimming cost V 7 bases and J 3 bases, with 12 bases left between them. The CDR3 spans 13 residues. The receptor was derived from a female patient aged 2 to 10 who had a stem cell transplant for Fanconi anemia, so the T cells may come from the graft donor. The sample in question was peripheral blood, obtained 360 days after TCRalphabeta/CD19-depleted stem cell transplant. The chain links TRBV12-3 or TRBV12-4 to TRBJ1-2, with D perhaps TRBD1 (5 bases). CDR3 loop: CASTPSGDYGYTF. In DNA form, the CDR3 reads TGTGCCAGCACCCCGTCGGGGGACTATGGCTACACCTTC.